The 16 T cell receptor beta chains below were found in one sample sequenced in a study of T cell responses to AZD1222 COVID-19 vaccine. Only in-frame clones appear in the TCRdb table, and some are missing; sequencing was by immunoSEQ multiplex PCR. In the table there are 100,000 to 150,000 clones, 89% of which are singletons. Sequencing was performed on peripheral blood, taken on day 0 of AZD1222 vaccination. The receptors shown here come from an adult in good health.

This clone was detected a few times. The chain combines TRBV2 with TRBJ2-1; tentatively, D is TRBD2 (6 bases). The germline V and J ends were trimmed by 6 bases and 5 bases, with 14 bases remaining between them. CDR1 is SNHLY, CDR2 FYNNEI, per germline. The CDR3 loop spans 14 amino acids. Written as DNA, the CDR3 is TGTGCCAGCAGGGAAACCGGGGGAAACAATGAGCAGTTCTTC. This sequence encodes CASRETGGNNEQFF. Full variable domain (outside the CDR3, taken from reference TRBV2 and TRBJ2-1): EPEVTQTPSHQVTQMGQEVILRCVPISNHLYFYWYRQILGQKVEFLVSFYNNEISEKSEIFDDQFSVERPDGSNFTLKIRSTKLEDSAMYFCASRETGGNNEQFFGPGTRLTVL.

The chain employs TRBV30 and TRBJ1-1, with D tentatively TRBD1 (5 bases). Germline V gene data show CDR1 as GTSNPN and CDR2 as SVGIG (reference sequence). Trimming cost V 0 bases and J 8 bases, with 13 bases left between them. CDR3 length: 13 residues. In DNA, the CDR3 is TGTGCCTGGAGTGTATCAGGGACCGGAGAAGCTTTCTTT. This sequence encodes CAWSVSGTGEAFF.

The chain is built from TRBV19 and TRBJ2-1; 12 nucleotides match TRBD2. This CDR3 has 15 residues. The V and J ends lost 3 bases and 3 bases, in that order; junction bases with no gene match: 0. The germline V gene has CDR1 LNHDA and CDR2 SQIVND (reference sequence). The CDR3 region is CASSMTSGGYNEQFF. The CDR3 DNA reads as TGTGCCAGTAGTATGACTAGCGGGGGCTACAATGAGCAGTTCTTC.

The rearrangement uses TRBV4-2 and TRBJ2-3, with 12 positions matching TRBD2. Germline V gives CDR1 LGHNA, CDR2 YNFKEQ. Unmatched junction bases numbered 9, after V lost 4 bases and J lost 4 bases. The CDR3 sequence is 17 residues long. CDR3 residues: CASSRLPTSGSADTQYF. DNA for the CDR3: TGTGCCAGCAGCCGCTTACCGACTAGCGGGAGCGCAGATACGCAGTATTTT.

This sequence joins TRBV4-1 and TRBJ2-2, with D hard to call. The CDR3 runs to 15 residues. The V gene's germline CDR1 is MGHRA and CDR2 YSYEKL. V was cut by 3 bases and J by 7 bases, with 15 bases left in between. CDR3 amino acids: CASSQPPPHVGELFF. CDR3 nucleotides: TGCGCCAGCAGCCAGCCCCCCCCACATGTCGGGGAGCTGTTTTTT.

The J gene is TRBJ1-6, the V gene TRBV19; tentatively, D is TRBD1 (6 bases). This CDR3 spans 15 amino acids. CDR1 LNHDA and CDR2 SQIVND come from the germline V gene (reference sequence). Between the trimmed V and J ends, which lost 5 bases and 1 base, there was a span of 9 bases. The CDR3 here is CASSSRGSYNSPLHF. Written as DNA, the CDR3 is TGTGCCAGTAGTTCCAGGGGATCCTATAATTCACCCCTCCACTTT.

The chain uses TRBV7-9 and TRBJ2-1, with TRBD2 as a possible D gene (7 bases). V was cut by 8 bases and J by 5 bases, with 16 bases left in between. This CDR3 region has 14 residues. Germline CDR1 and CDR2: SEHNR and FQNEAQ (reference sequence). The CDR3 nucleotides read TGTGCCAGCGTAAGCATGGGGGGGCACAATGAGCAGTTCTTC. Translated, it gives CASVSMGGHNEQFF.

This clone occurred once. The rearrangement uses TRBV6-2 or TRBV6-3 and TRBJ2-7; unclear D gene. CDR1 and CDR2 from the germline V gene are MNHEY and SVGEGT. This CDR3 has 11 amino acids. V was pared by 5 bases and J by 6 bases, with 8 bases between. CDR3 residues: CASSDRSEQYF. For the CDR3, the DNA is TGTGCCAGCAGTGATCGCTCCGAGCAGTACTTC.

The chain combines TRBV27 with TRBJ1-5; 7 positions match TRBD1. This CDR3 contains 13 residues. The ends lost 3 bases at V and 5 bases at J; junction bases unmatched: 1. CDR1 MNHEY and CDR2 SMNVEV come from the germline V gene (reference sequence). The CDR3 is CASSFDRDQPQHF. Here the CDR3 DNA reads TGTGCCAGCAGTTTTGACAGGGATCAGCCCCAGCATTTT.

V is TRBV20-1 and J is TRBJ1-2; D not certain. The CDR3 spans 11 residues. The V end lost 5 bases, the J end lost 4 bases, and 8 bases lay between the germline ends. Germline values: CDR1 DFQATT, CDR2 SNEGSKA (reference sequence). CDR3 sequence (DNA): TGCAGTGCTGTCCAGGTCTATGGCTACACCTTC. Amino acids: CSAVQVYGYTF.

The chain recombines TRBV5-6 with TRBJ1-1; D is undetermined. The CDR3 consists of 15 residues. Trimming took 1 base from V and 3 from J, leaving 13 bases between them. Germline lookup yields CDR1 SGHDT and CDR2 YYEEEE. The CDR3 spells CASSLYWQEDTEAFF. Here the CDR3 DNA reads TGTGCCAGCAGCTTGTATTGGCAGGAAGACACTGAAGCTTTCTTT.

The J gene is TRBJ2-7, the V gene TRBV27, with 9 bases fitting TRBD1. The CDR3 consists of 15 residues. Germline values: CDR1 MNHEY, CDR2 SMNVEV (reference sequence). Trimming removed 8 bases from V and 7 bases from J; junction bases left unmatched: 15. The CDR3 DNA is TGTGCCAGCCAAGCCCCTCCGGGACAGGGAAATGAGCAGTACTTC. Protein: CASQAPPGQGNEQYF.

The chain joins TRBV28 to TRBJ2-7; D might be TRBD1 (6 bases). The V and J ends lost 7 bases and 5 bases respectively, with 15 bases between them. Germline V gives CDR1 MDHEN, CDR2 SYDVKM. The CDR3 runs to 13 residues. In DNA, the CDR3 is TGTGCCAGCAATTCCCCCGAGGGGGACGAGCAGTACTTC. It encodes CASNSPEGDEQYF.

V usage is TRBV11-3 and J usage is TRBJ2-5; possible D gene TRBD2, 7 bases. The CDR3 runs 16 residues. Germline CDR1 reads SGHNT; CDR2 reads YENEEA. Trimming took off 5 bases at V and 3 bases at J, with 19 bases between the two ends. CDR3 region: CASSQYGGGLEETQYF. The CDR3 nucleotides are TGTGCCAGCAGCCAATATGGGGGGGGCCTCGAAGAGACCCAGTACTTC.

This chain uses TRBV6-5 with TRBJ1-3; D unresolved. The CDR3 has 15 amino acids. Germline V CDR1 and CDR2: MNHEY, SVGAGI. V lost 0 bases to trimming and J lost 10 bases, with 16 bases between them. In DNA form, the CDR3 reads TGTGCCAGCAGTTACTCGGTTCCTACGCGGGATACCATATATTTT. Its translation: CASSYSVPTRDTIYF.

This clone turned up a few times. The chain recombines TRBV28 with TRBJ1-6, with 9 bases that match TRBD1. Germline CDR1 and CDR2: MDHEN and SYDVKM. The CDR3 is 13 residues long. V dropped 7 bases and J dropped 14; count of bases not matched to a gene: 9. The CDR3 is CASMGQGFEALHF. The CDR3 DNA follows: TGTGCCAGCATGGGACAGGGATTTGAGGCCCTCCACTTT.